This T cell receptor beta chain was sequenced during a study of PD-1 blockade in classical Hodgkin lymphoma. Findings and caveats of the study: Researchers reported that CD4+ TCR diversity, though not CD8+, rose significantly by C4D1.

Indicated time point: cycle 4 day 1 (C4D1), after less than 7 weeks of nivolumab. After autologous stem cell transplantation all patients relapsed, and prior brentuximab vedotin exposure differed between cohorts. Remarks on this clone: The antigen is undetermined.

Libraries were prepared by immunoSEQ multiplex PCR; TCRdb keeps only in-frame clonotypes and omits some of them. The sample records 45,000 or so clones, more than 70% being singletons. The receptor was isolated from a human donor with classical Hodgkin lymphoma. Material: peripheral blood mononuclear cells (PBMCs), obtained before the fourth cycle of nivolumab.

CDR3 sequence (DNA): TGTGCCAGCAGCGTAGTAGGAGGAGGAGGGGCCCTCACAGATACGCAGTATTTT. Translated, it gives CASSVVGGGGALTDTQYF. The chain joins TRBV9 to TRBJ2-3; a weak D match, TRBD2 (6 bases). The V end lost 0 bases, the J end lost 2 bases, and 19 bases lay between the germline ends. Germline V gene sequence: CDR1 SGDLS, CDR2 YYNGEE. The CDR3 runs 18 residues.